A selection of T cell receptor beta chains follows, all from one sample in a study of blood T cell repertoires in COVID-19. Clones were read by immunoSEQ multiplex PCR, and TCRdb kept only the in-frame ones, dropping some. The sample has about 150,000 clones, around four fifths seen once. Sequences were obtained from peripheral blood. The source is a woman between 65 and 79 years old who had recovered from COVID-19. CDR3s include the opening cysteine and the closing phenylalanine or tryptophan. A D gene is named only where the DNA matches it firmly. Clone size is not always given. Where it is, it says once, few, many or a class for expanded clones.

V	D	J	size	DNA	CDR3
TRBV5-1	.	TRBJ2-2	.	TGCGCCAGCAGCTTGGTCCCAGGGTCCGGGGAGCTGTTTTTT	CASSLVPGSGELFF
TRBV5-4	.	TRBJ2-5	.	TGTGCCAGCAGCCCGGGACTGGGAGAAGAGACCCAGTACTTC	CASSPGLGEETQYF
TRBV6-5	.	TRBJ2-6	.	TGTGCCAGCAGTTACAAGGGGTCTGGGGCCAACGTCCTGACTTTC	CASSYKGSGANVLTF
TRBV2	.	TRBJ1-5	few	TGTGCCAGCAGTGGAGGGGGGGGGAATCAGCCCCAGCATTTT	CASSGGGGNQPQHF
TRBV5-6	.	TRBJ1-4	once	TGTGCCAGCAGCTTGGTAGCAACTAATGAAAAACTGTTTTTT	CASSLVATNEKLFF
TRBV9	.	TRBJ2-1	once	TGTGCCAGCAGCCCCAGGGGCCCCTACAATGAGCAGTTCTTC	CASSPRGPYNEQFF
TRBV5-1	.	TRBJ1-5	.	TGCGCCAGCAGCTTAGGTTCGGGTCAGCCCCAGCATTTT	CASSLGSGQPQHF
TRBV18	TRBD1	TRBJ1-5	.	TGTGCCAGCTCACCAACAACAGGGGCGGGTCAGCCCCAGCATTTT	CASSPTTGAGQPQHF
TRBV2	TRBD2	TRBJ2-5	.	TGTGCCAGCAGGGAGAGCGGGATGGGAGAGACCCAGTACTTC	CASRESGMGETQYF
TRBV24-1	TRBD1	TRBJ2-3	few	TGTGCCACCAGTGATCCCGGACAGGGGGCGACAGATACGCAGTATTTT	CATSDPGQGATDTQYF
TRBV6-5	TRBD1	TRBJ1-4	once	TGTGCCAGCAGCGACCCCAGGGGGGCTAATGAAAAACTGTTTTTT	CASSDPRGANEKLFF
TRBV19	TRBD1	TRBJ1-2	.	TGTGCCAGTAGTACCCGGGACAGCCTGTATGGCTACACCTTC	CASSTRDSLYGYTF
TRBV2	.	TRBJ2-7	.	TGTGCCAGTGGGGGAGGCAGGGTTCCCTACGAGCAGTACTTC	CASGGGRVPYEQYF
TRBV7-3	TRBD1	TRBJ2-1	.	TGTGCCAGCAGCAGACAGGGGGATGAGCAGTTCTTC	CASSRQGDEQFF
TRBV5-6	.	TRBJ1-2	.	TGTGCCAGCAGCTTGGGGCCGGGAGTCTATGGCTACACCTTC	CASSLGPGVYGYTF
TRBV30	.	TRBJ1-1	.	TGTGCCTGGAGTCGGTCTGAAGCTTTCTTT	CAWSRSEAFF
TRBV7-2	TRBD2	TRBJ2-1	.	TGTGCCAGCAGCCCTAACGGGCAGGGAGGGGTCGATGAGCAGTTCTTC	CASSPNGQGGVDEQFF
TRBV11-3	TRBD2	TRBJ2-3	once	TGTGCCAGCAGCTTAGTGGCGGGGGGCCTAACGGATACGCAGTATTTT	CASSLVAGGLTDTQYF
TRBV27	.	TRBJ2-1	once	TGTGCCAGCAAAAAACAGGGCTCCCCCTACAATGAGCAGTTCTTC	CASKKQGSPYNEQFF
TRBV7-8	TRBD1	TRBJ1-4	.	TGTGCCAGCAGCTTAGCGACCGGGGGACAGGGGTTTAATGAAAAACTGTTTTTT	CASSLATGGQGFNEKLFF
TRBV20-1	.	TRBJ2-1	.	TGCAGTGCCCCGGTCCGGAATGAGCAGTTCTTC	CSAPVRNEQFF
TRBV19	TRBD1	TRBJ1-4	.	TGTGCCAGTATCCCGGACAGGGCGGGAACTAATGAAAAACTGTTTTTT	CASIPDRAGTNEKLFF
TRBV5-1	.	TRBJ1-3	few	TGCGCCAGCAGCTTGGCCGGAGGCGGAAACACCATATATTTT	CASSLAGGGNTIYF
TRBV7-2	.	TRBJ2-5	.	TGTGCCAGCAGCCTCGCGGCCACCCAAGAGACCCAGTACTTC	CASSLAATQETQYF
TRBV5-5	.	TRBJ2-7	.	TGTGCCAGCAGCCTAGACGGCTACGAGCAGTACTTC	CASSLDGYEQYF
TRBV7-2	TRBD2	TRBJ2-1	.	TGTGCCAGCAGCTCCCAGCGGGACCCTTACAATGAGCAGTTCTTC	CASSSQRDPYNEQFF
TRBV7-2	TRBD1	TRBJ1-2	.	TGTGCCAGCAGCCAGGGGGGAGGCTACACCTTC	CASSQGGGYTF
TRBV7-9	TRBD1	TRBJ1-5	many	TGTGCCAGCAGCTTCACACAGGGGGCCGGGCAGCCCCAGCATTTT	CASSFTQGAGQPQHF
TRBV10-3	.	TRBJ2-5	.	TGTGCCATCAGGGACAGAGAGACCCAGTACTTC	CAIRDRETQYF
TRBV19	.	TRBJ1-4	.	TGTGCCAGTACCCAACTCGGCGGAGGAGCTAATGAAAAACTGTTTTTT	CASTQLGGGANEKLFF
TRBV11-2	TRBD2	TRBJ2-7	.	TGTGCCAGCAGCTTAGCCTGGTTGGCGGGAGGCTTCGACGAGCAGTACTTC	CASSLAWLAGGFDEQYF
TRBV2	.	TRBJ2-7	.	TGTGCCAGCACCGACAGTTTCTACGAGCAGTACTTC	CASTDSFYEQYF